This T cell receptor beta chain is from a study of spatial heterogeneity in lung cancer. Time point denoted: sample taken at primary tumor resection. At least ten counts were recorded for this clonotype. Found in a library prepared for alpha chains, this beta chain is an off-target read, and its abundance has little meaning. From the 5' RACE reads, TCRdb called clonotypes with MiXCR, one entry per CDR3 protein. The sample holds some 16,000 distinct CDR3 sequences, 3.6% seen once. From germline, CDR1 is SEHNR and CDR2 FQNEAQ (reference sequence). Trimming cost V 2 bases and J 1 base, with 13 bases left between them. The CDR3 is 16 amino acids.

The chain has TRBV7-9 and TRBJ2-3, with D possibly being TRBD1 or TRBD2 (6 bases each). Sample: normal lung tissue next to the tumor, taken at surgery. The sequence came from a male donor with early-stage non-small cell lung cancer. In nucleotides, the CDR3 is TGTGCCAGCAGCTTATTCGGGGGCCCTGGCACAGATACGCAGTATTTT. Translated: CASSLFGGPGTDTQYF.